This note documents a single TCR beta chain sequence. What antigen it recognizes has not been identified. Base-call qualities are not available, and no considerably larger clone is one nucleotide away. This record comes from a study of long-term antiretroviral therapy in people with HIV (dated by TCRdb to the early 2020s). General notes on the study: The earliest samples were collected roughly a decade before the 2015 WHO recommendation for immediate ART, at a time when ART was usually postponed until CD4 counts fell. A retrospective serial study tested whether ART initiation and durable HIV suppression were associated with changes in peripheral blood TRB repertoire composition and diversity. A total of under 250 cryopreserved PBMC samples were contributed to the cohort by 30 adults with confirmed HIV infection, with samples collected serially over a mean of around 6 years (range 1-12). Of the 30 participants with HIV, approximately twelve were female. Test extractions of a monoclonal T-cell line alongside approximately 36 polyclonal samples showed no cross-contamination during QIAcube processing.

The immunoSEQ hsTCRB v3.0 assay was used at survey level resolution to sequence the TRB variable region. TRB sequencing targeted a depth of about 40,000-55,000 T-cell genomes per sample. Pooled TRB libraries were sequenced on an Illumina MiSeq with a v3 150-cycle kit. For the original study's pipeline: Repertoire analysis was run in R within a reproducible Nextflow workflow that covered QC, data transformation and analysis. LymphoSeq2, an R package for AIRR-Seq data exploration, was used to implement custom analyses. A few samples yielding fewer than 5000 total TRB sequences were excluded, leaving 150 to 200 analyzed HIV repertoires. Of the 188 retained HIV repertoires, under 65 were collected before and around 130 after ART initiation. Repertoires were downsampled to 5000 TRB nucleotide sequences, and summary statistics were averaged over 100 downsampling iterations. Only TRB sequences with CDR3 regions of at least seven amino acids were retained for analysis. A Shannon entropy-derived clonality score and the Gini coefficient were used to measure diversity. In the repertoire networks, any two of the top 5000 CDR3 amino acid sequences were connected whenever the two sequences differed by an edit distance of one. GLIPH2 predicted antigen specificity groups and MHC restriction for TRB CDR3 amino acid sequences. To flag known CMV, EBV, HIV or tissue antigen associations, CDR3 amino acid sequences were matched against VDJdb and McPAS-TCR. Pre-ART, post-ART and control groups were compared with Wilcoxon signed-rank tests and Holm-Bonferroni correction. TCRdb holds this immuneACCESS table with in-frame rearrangements only. Some clones are missing; in checked studies, unresolved V genes explain under half, and the rest has no known cause. The V and J calls and the clone size are those of that table, but D and trimming were determined from the DNA. Present in this sample are about 38,000 clones, 80% to 85% of which were seen just once. The ten biggest clones cover about 5% of the sample.

Inclusion was restricted to participants for whom at least one PBMC sample before ART initiation and at least two post-ART samples were available. Every participant with HIV received treatment in the United States of America. Before DNA extraction, cryopreserved samples of 1-10 million PBMC were thawed and then washed. At the time of the earliest PBMC sample, participants with HIV were aged between roughly 20 and 60 years. Each participant contributed PBMC samples from 1-4 timepoints before ART initiation and 2-8 timepoints after ART initiation, with a median of 7 samples. For every participant, serial HIV viral load, CD4+ T-cell count, ART history and demographic data were obtained. Genomic DNA was extracted from unsorted PBMC with a Qiagen kit on a QIAcube, with processing performed in batches of 12 samples. General study outcomes and caveats: Starting ART was linked to a significant rise in TRB diversity, yet even with long-term ART the diversity remained significantly lower than in transplant donor controls. Inferences about post-ART repertoire changes were limited because no data were available on ART adherence, viral resistance or therapy changes. Because PBMC availability was limited, only the TCR beta chain was sequenced, with no alpha chain pairing. At every time point, the repertoire was dominated by expanded TRB clones first identified before ART initiation, although this dominance fluctuated and, in many PLHIV, declined after ART. Compared with controls, HIV repertoires had narrower CDR3 length ranges, and the network structure pointed to an antigen-experienced repertoire that shifted only slightly toward naive after ART. Because pre-ART samples had limited cell numbers, profiling was done on unsorted PBMC rather than on sorted CD4+ and CD8+ T cells. The samples span the years 2004 to 2017, and the ART regimens used may be less effective than current regimens.

Counted from cysteine to phenylalanine, this CDR3 has 17 amino acids. Only CDR3 DNA remains: 51 bases, in frame from the first base. Via the germline V gene, CDR1 is SGHRS and CDR2 YFSETQ. From V the trimming removes 2 bases and from J it removes 1 base, while the gene matches leave 8 bases of the junction unaccounted for. The V and J segments used are TRBV5-1 and TRBJ2-2; 7 bases in between match TRBD1. The origin of this receptor is a man younger than 30 with HIV. Sample: unsorted PBMCs, taken 1.5 years after starting antiretroviral therapy. The nucleotide sequence is TGCGCCAGCAGCTTAACCACCCGGGACAGGAACACCGGGGAGCTGTTTTTT. Its protein reads: CASSLTTRDRNTGELFF.